This TCR beta chain came from a study of blood T cell repertoires in COVID-19. Study at large: PBMCs, B-cell-depleted T cells, or T cells were the source of the cDNA or gDNA that made up the material.

The assay was immunoSEQ multiplex PCR, and TCRdb's table has in-frame clones only and misses some. This sample yields around 240,000 clones, of which approximately 83% are seen a single time; 1.9% belongs to the top ten. Trimming took off 0 bases at V and 7 bases at J, with 10 bases between the two ends. This CDR3 has 14 amino acids. Germline V lookup: CDR1 SGHDN, CDR2 FVKESK. Clinical histories supplied by participants themselves formed the basis of cohort assignment. The clonotype originates from a woman in her 50s who had recovered from COVID-19. This rearrangement joins TRBV14 to TRBJ2-4, with D possibly matching TRBD2 (5 bases). Sequencing used PBMCs or T cells enriched from blood (not recorded which). This chain's CDR3 is CASSQDLAGNIQYF. CDR3 DNA: TGTGCCAGCAGCCAAGATTTGGCGGGCAACATTCAGTACTTC. The full variable domain, with the rest looked up from reference TRBV14 and TRBJ2-4, is EAGVTQFPSHSVIEKGQTVTLRCDPISGHDNLYWYRRVMGKEIKFLLHFVKESKQDESGMPNNRFLAERTGGTYSTLKVQPAELEDSGVYFCASSQDLAGNIQYFGAGTRLSVL.